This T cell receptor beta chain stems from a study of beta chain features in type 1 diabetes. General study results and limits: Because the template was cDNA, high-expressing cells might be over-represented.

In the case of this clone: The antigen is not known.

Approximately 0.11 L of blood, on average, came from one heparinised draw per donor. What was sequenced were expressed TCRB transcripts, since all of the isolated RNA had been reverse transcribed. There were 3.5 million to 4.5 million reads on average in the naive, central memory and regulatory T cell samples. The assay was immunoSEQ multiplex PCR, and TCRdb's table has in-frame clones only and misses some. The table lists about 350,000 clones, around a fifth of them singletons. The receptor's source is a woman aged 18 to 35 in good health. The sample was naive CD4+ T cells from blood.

The CDR3 loop reads CASSETGGRVEQFF. CDR3 DNA sequence: TGTGCCAGCAGTGAGACGGGAGGGCGAGTTGAGCAGTTCTTC. The chain couples TRBV6-1 to TRBJ2-1; the match to TRBD2 covers 8 bases. Trimming removed 3 bases from V and 9 bases from J; junction bases left unmatched: 7. Germline V gene lookup returns CDR1 MNHNS and CDR2 SASEGT. CDR3 length equals 14 residues.